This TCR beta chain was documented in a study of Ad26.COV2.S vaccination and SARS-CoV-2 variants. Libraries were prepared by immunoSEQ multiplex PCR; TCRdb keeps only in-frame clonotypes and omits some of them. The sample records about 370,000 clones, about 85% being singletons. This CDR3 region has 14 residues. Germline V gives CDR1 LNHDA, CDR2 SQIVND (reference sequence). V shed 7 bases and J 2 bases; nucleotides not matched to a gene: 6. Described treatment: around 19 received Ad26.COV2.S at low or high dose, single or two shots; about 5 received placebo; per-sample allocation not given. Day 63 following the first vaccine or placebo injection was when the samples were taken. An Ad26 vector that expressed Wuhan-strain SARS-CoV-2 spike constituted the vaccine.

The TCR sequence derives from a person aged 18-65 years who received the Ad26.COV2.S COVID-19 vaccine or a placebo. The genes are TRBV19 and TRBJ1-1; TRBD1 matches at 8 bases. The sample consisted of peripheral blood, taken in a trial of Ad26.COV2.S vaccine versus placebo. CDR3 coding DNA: TGTGCCAGTATGCGACAGGGGAAAAACACTGAAGCTTTCTTT. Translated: CASMRQGKNTEAFF.